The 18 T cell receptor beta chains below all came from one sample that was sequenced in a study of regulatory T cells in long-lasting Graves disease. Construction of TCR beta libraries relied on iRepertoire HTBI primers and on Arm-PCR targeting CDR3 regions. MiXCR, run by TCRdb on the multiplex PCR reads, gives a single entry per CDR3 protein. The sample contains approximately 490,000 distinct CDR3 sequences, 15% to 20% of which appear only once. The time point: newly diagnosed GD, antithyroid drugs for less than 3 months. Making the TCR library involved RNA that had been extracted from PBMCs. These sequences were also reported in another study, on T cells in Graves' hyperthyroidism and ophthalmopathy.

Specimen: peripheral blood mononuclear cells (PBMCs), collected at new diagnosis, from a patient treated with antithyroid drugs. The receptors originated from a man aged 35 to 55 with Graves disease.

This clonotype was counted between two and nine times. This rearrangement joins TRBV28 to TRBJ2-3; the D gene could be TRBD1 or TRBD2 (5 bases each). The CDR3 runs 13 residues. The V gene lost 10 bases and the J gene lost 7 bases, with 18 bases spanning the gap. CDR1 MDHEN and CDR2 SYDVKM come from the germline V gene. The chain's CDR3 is CATDYGARNTQYF. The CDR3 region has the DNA TGTGCCACCGATTACGGGGCAAGAAATACGCAGTATTTT.

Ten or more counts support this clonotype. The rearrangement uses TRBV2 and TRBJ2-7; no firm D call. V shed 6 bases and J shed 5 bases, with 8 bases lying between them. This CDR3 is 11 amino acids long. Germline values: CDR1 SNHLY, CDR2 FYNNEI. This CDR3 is CASRGIDEQYF. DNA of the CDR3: TGTGCCAGCAGAGGCATCGACGAGCAGTACTTC. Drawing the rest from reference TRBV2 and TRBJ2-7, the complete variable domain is EPEVTQTPSHQVTQMGQEVILRCVPISNHLYFYWYRQILGQKVEFLVSFYNNEISEKSEIFDDQFSVERPDGSNFTLKIRSTKLEDSAMYFCASRGIDEQYFGPGTRLTVT.

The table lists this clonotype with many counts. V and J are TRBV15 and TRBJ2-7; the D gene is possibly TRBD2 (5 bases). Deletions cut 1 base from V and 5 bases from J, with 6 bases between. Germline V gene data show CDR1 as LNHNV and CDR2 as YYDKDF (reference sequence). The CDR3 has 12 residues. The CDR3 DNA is TGTGCCACCAGCAGAGCGGAGGACGAGCAGTACTTC. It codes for CATSRAEDEQYF.

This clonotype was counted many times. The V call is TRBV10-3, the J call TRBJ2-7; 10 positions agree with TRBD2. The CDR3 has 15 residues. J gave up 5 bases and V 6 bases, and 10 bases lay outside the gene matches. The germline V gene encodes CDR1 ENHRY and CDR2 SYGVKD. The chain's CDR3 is CAISEGLAGVNEQYF. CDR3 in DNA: TGTGCCATCAGCGAAGGGCTAGCGGGAGTAAACGAGCAGTACTTC.

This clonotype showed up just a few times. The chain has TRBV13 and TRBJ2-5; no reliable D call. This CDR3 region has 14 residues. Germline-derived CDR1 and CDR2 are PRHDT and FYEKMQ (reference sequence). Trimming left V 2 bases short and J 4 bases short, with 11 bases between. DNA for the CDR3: TGTGCCAGCAGCTTATCGTCGCCCGGAGAGACCCAGTACTTC. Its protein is CASSLSSPGETQYF.

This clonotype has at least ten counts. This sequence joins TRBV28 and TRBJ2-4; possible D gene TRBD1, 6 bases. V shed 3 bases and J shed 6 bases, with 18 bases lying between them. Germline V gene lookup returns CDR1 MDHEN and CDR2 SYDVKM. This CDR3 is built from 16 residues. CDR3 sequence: CASSFFGQGMANIQYF. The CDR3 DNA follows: TGTGCCAGCAGTTTTTTTGGCCAGGGGATGGCAAACATTCAGTACTTC.

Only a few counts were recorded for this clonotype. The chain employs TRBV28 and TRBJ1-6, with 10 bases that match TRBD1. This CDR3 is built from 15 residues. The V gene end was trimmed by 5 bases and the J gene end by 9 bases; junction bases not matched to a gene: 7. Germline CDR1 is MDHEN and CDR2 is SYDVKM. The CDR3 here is CASSVRQGAGSPLHF. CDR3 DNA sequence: TGTGCCAGCAGTGTTCGACAGGGGGCGGGTTCACCCCTCCACTTT.

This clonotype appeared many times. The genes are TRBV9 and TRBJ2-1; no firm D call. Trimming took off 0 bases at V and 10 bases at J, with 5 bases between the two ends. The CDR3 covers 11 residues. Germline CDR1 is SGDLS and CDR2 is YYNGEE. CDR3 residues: CASSVGGEQFF. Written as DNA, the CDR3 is TGTGCCAGCAGCGTAGGCGGAGAGCAGTTCTTC.

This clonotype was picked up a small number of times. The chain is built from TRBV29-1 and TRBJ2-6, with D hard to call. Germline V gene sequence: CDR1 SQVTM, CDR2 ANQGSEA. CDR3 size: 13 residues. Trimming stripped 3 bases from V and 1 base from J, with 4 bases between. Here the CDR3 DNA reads TGCAGCGTTGATTTTTCTGGGGCCAACGTCCTGACTTTC. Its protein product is CSVDFSGANVLTF. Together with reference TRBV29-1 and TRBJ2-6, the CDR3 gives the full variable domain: SAVISQKPSRDICQRGTSLTIQCQVDSQVTMMFWYRQQPGQSLTLIATANQGSEATYESGFVIDKFPISRPNLTFSTLTVSNMSPEDSSIYLCSVDFSGANVLTFGAGSRLTVL.

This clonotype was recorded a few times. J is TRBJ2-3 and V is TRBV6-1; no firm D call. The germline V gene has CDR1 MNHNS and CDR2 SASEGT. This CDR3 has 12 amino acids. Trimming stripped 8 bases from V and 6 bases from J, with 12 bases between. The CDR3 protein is CASGVSGDTQYF. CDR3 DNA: TGTGCCAGCGGCGTGTCAGGTGATACGCAGTATTTT.

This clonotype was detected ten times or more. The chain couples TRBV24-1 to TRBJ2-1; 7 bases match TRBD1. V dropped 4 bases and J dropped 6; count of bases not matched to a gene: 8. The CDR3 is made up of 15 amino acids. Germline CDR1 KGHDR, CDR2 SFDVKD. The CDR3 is CATSEPRQGGNEQFF. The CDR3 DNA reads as TGTGCCACCAGTGAGCCCAGACAGGGCGGCAATGAGCAGTTCTTC.

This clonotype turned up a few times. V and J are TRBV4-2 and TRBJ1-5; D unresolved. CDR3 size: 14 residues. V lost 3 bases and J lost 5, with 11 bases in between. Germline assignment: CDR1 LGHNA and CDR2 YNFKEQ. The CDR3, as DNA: TGTGCCAGCAGCCACCCTAACCGGGATCAGCCCCAGCATTTT. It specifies CASSHPNRDQPQHF.

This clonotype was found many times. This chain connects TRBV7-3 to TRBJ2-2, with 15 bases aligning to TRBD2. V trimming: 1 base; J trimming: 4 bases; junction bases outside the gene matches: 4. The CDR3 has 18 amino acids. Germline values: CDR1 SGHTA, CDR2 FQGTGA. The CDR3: CASSLRGLAGGATGELFF. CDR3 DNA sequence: TGTGCCAGCAGCTTAAGAGGACTAGCGGGAGGGGCCACCGGGGAGCTGTTTTTT. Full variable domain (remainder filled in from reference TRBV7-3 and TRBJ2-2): GAGVSQTPSNKVTEKGKYVELRCDPISGHTALYWYRQSLGQGPEFLIYFQGTGAADDSGLPNDRFFAVRPEGSVSTLKIQRTERGDSAVYLCASSLRGLAGGATGELFFGEGSRLTVL.

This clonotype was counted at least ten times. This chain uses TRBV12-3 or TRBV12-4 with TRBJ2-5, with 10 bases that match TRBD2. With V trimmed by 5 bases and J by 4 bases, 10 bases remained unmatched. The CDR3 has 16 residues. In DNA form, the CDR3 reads TGTGCCAGCAGTCCCAGCGGGAGGGCCCTCTCAGAGACCCAGTACTTC. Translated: CASSPSGRALSETQYF.

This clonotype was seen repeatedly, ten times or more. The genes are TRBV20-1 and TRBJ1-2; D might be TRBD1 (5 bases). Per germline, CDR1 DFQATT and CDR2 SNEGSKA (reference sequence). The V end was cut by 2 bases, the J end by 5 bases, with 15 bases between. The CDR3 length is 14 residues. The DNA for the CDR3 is TGCAGTGCTAGACTCCCCAGGGCAATTTATGGCTACACCTTC. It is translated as CSARLPRAIYGYTF.

CDR3 bases: TGTGCCAGCAGCCCCCGGATAGCGGGTCGCCAAGAGACCCAGTACTTC. It yields the protein CASSPRIAGRQETQYF. The gene calls are TRBV27 and TRBJ2-5; 7 bases map to TRBD2. J was trimmed by 1 base and V by 6 bases; bases with no gene match: 11. Germline V gene sequence: CDR1 MNHEY, CDR2 SMNVEV (reference sequence). The CDR3 length is 16 residues.

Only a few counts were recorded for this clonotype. CDR3 coding DNA: TGTGCCATTAAATCGATGACCGGGACTGGAAACACCATATATTTT. This encodes CAIKSMTGTGNTIYF. The V call is TRBV10-3, the J call TRBJ1-3, with no clear D. Per germline, CDR1 ENHRY and CDR2 SYGVKD. V lost 9 bases to trimming and J lost 2 bases, with 17 bases between them. The CDR3 has 15 amino acids.

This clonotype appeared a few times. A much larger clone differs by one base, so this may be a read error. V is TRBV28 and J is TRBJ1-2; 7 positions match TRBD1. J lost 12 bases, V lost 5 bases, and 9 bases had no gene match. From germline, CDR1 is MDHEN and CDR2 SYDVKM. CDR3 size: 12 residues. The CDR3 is CASSGAHRGHTF. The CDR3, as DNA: TGTGCCAGCAGTGGCGCTCACAGGGGTCACACCTTC.